What follows are 24 T cell receptor beta chains derived from one specimen sequenced in a study of shared clonotypes between healthy human individuals. TCRdb keeps only in-frame clones here, not all; method: immunoSEQ multiplex PCR. The data show about 1 million clones, approximately 72% seen once. Sequenced material: memory CD4+ T cells sorted from blood. Documented subset: CD45RA-negative fraction. Source of these receptors: a young man in good health.

The chain carries TRBV6-5 and TRBJ1-2, with 7 bases identical to TRBD1. J lost 2 bases, V lost 6 bases, and 9 bases had no gene match. CDR1 and CDR2 (germline): MNHEY, SVGAGI. This CDR3 region has 15 residues. The CDR3, as DNA: TGTGCCAGCAGCCAGTACCCGACAGGGAACTATGGCTACACCTTC. Translation: CASSQYPTGNYGYTF.

The genes are TRBV10-2 and TRBJ2-2; D is possibly TRBD2 (6 bases). Looked up from germline, CDR1 is WSHSY and CDR2 is SAAADI. This CDR3 comprises 13 residues. V was cut by 8 bases and J by 6 bases, with 13 bases left in between. CDR3 residues: CASGRQRAGELFF. The CDR3 coding sequence is TGCGCCAGCGGAAGGCAGCGGGCCGGGGAGCTGTTTTTT.

This clone was seen repeatedly, ten times or more. This sequence joins TRBV7-9 and TRBJ2-7, with a possible D match to TRBD2 (5 bases). The CDR3 covers 15 residues. CDR1 is SEHNR and CDR2 is FQNEAQ in the germline V gene (reference sequence). The V end lost 5 bases, the J end lost 6 bases, and 20 bases lay between the germline ends. This CDR3 is CASSKSGSPPGEQYF. CDR3 DNA: TGTGCCAGCAGCAAAAGCGGCAGTCCACCGGGCGAGCAGTACTTC.

The chain joins TRBV30 to TRBJ2-5, with a tentative D call TRBD2 (7 bases). CDR1 and CDR2 from the germline V gene are GTSNPN and SVGIG (reference sequence). The CDR3 runs to 14 residues. The V end was cut by 1 base, the J end by 7 bases, with 16 bases between. CDR3 amino acids: CAWSGGGRGTTQYF. The CDR3 DNA is TGTGCCTGGAGTGGGGGGGGCCGCGGAACGACCCAGTACTTC.

V is TRBV18 and J is TRBJ2-2; 7 nucleotides line up with TRBD2. Trimming took 0 bases from V and 7 from J; bases not matched to a gene: 8. The CDR3 totals 16 residues. Germline V gene sequence: CDR1 KGHSH, CDR2 LQKENI. The CDR3 spells CASSPPASGTGGELFF. CDR3 in DNA: TGTGCCAGCTCACCACCGGCCAGCGGGACTGGCGGGGAGCTGTTTTTT. Filled out from reference TRBV18 and TRBJ2-2, the complete variable domain reads NAGVMQNPRHLVRRRGQEARLRCSPMKGHSHVYWYRQLPEEGLKFMVYLQKENIIDESGMPKERFSAEFPKEGPSILRIQQVVRGDSAAYFCASSPPASGTGGELFFGEGSRLTVL.

The V call is TRBV30, the J call TRBJ2-7; D remains unclear. The CDR3 extends over 14 amino acids. Trimming removed 2 bases at V and 0 bases at J, with 11 bases between. The germline V gene encodes CDR1 GTSNPN and CDR2 SVGIG (reference sequence). In nucleotides, the CDR3 is TGTGCCTGGAGTCGGTCAGCTATCTCCTACGAGCAGTACTTC. Translated, it gives CAWSRSAISYEQYF.

This chain connects TRBV5-5 to TRBJ2-3, with 12 bases lining up with TRBD2. This CDR3 has 16 amino acids. Per germline, CDR1 SGHKS and CDR2 YYEKEE (reference sequence). V gave up 3 bases and J gave up 4 bases; unmatched junction bases: 6. This chain's CDR3 is CASSSTSGGLADTQYF. In nucleotides, the CDR3 is TGTGCCAGCAGCTCTACTAGCGGGGGGTTGGCAGATACGCAGTATTTT.

The V and J genes are TRBV28 and TRBJ1-2; D remains unclear. With 5 bases removed from V and 4 bases from J, the gap between germline ends came to 11 bases. The CDR3 sequence is 13 residues long. Germline CDR1 reads MDHEN; CDR2 reads SYDVKM. The CDR3 loop is CASSLGRAYGYTF. The CDR3, as DNA: TGTGCCAGCAGTCTTGGACGGGCCTATGGCTACACCTTC.

The J gene is TRBJ2-1, the V gene TRBV6-1, with 8 bases matching TRBD1. V shed 4 bases, J shed 11 bases, and the junction held 7 bases outside the gene matches. Germline loops: CDR1 MNHNS, CDR2 SASEGT. The CDR3 runs to 13 residues. The CDR3 DNA reads as TGTGCCAGCAGTGGATGGGACAGGCCTCAGCAGTTCTTC. Protein sequence: CASSGWDRPQQFF.

This clone was picked up one time. The chain combines TRBV28 with TRBJ2-3; 9 nucleotides match TRBD1. The CDR3 sequence is 17 residues long. Germline assignment: CDR1 MDHEN and CDR2 SYDVKM. V trimming: 7 bases; J trimming: 0 bases; junction bases outside the gene matches: 11. CDR3 sequence (DNA): TGTGCCAGCACCCTCCTCTACGGACAGGGGAGCACAGATACGCAGTATTTT. Its protein product is CASTLLYGQGSTDTQYF.

The chain links TRBV7-6 to TRBJ2-1, with D possibly being TRBD2 (6 bases). Per the germline V gene, CDR1 is SGHVS and CDR2 is FNYEAQ. The CDR3 runs to 12 residues. V was shortened by 5 bases and J by 7 bases, with 9 bases between the two germline ends. The CDR3 loop is CASSLLANEQFF. In DNA, the CDR3 is TGTGCCAGCAGCCTTCTAGCGAATGAGCAGTTCTTC.

The sample holds one count of this clone. The same CDR3 also results from other DNA sequences found in this sample. This rearrangement joins TRBV5-1 to TRBJ2-1; 12 positions match TRBD2. The CDR3 runs 16 residues. Germline trimming cut 0 bases from V and 3 bases from J; bases unmatched to any gene: 1. Germline assignment: CDR1 SGHRS and CDR2 YFSETQ. The CDR3 coding sequence is TGCGCCAGCAGCTTGGGACTAGCGGGAGTCTACAATGAGCAGTTCTTC. Protein: CASSLGLAGVYNEQFF.

The rearrangement joins TRBV14 to TRBJ2-1, with a weak D call TRBD2 (6 bases). CDR3 length equals 16 residues. Germline V gene data show CDR1 as SGHDN and CDR2 as FVKESK. V lost 4 bases to trimming and J lost 7 bases, with 20 bases between them. The CDR3 is CASSRNSGTGRNEQFF. The CDR3 DNA reads as TGTGCCAGCAGCCGCAATTCCGGGACTGGCAGGAATGAGCAGTTCTTC.

The V and J genes are TRBV7-9 and TRBJ2-3; possibly TRBD1 or TRBD2 for D (5 bases each). CDR3 length: 17 amino acids. Germline assignment: CDR1 SEHNR and CDR2 FQNEAQ (reference sequence). V was cut by 1 base and J by 2 bases, with 16 bases left in between. The CDR3 loop is CASSLGGRLGPTDTQYF. CDR3 DNA sequence: TGTGCCAGCAGCTTAGGAGGGCGCCTGGGACCCACAGATACGCAGTATTTT.

This chain's CDR3 is CASSLLGFLSGELFF. CDR3 DNA: TGTGCCAGCAGCTTACTTGGGTTTTTGTCCGGGGAGCTGTTTTTT. The chain recombines TRBV7-9 with TRBJ2-2; no definite D call. Trimming cost V 2 bases and J 6 bases, with 13 bases left between them. Looked up from germline, CDR1 is SEHNR and CDR2 is FQNEAQ (reference sequence). The CDR3 totals 15 residues.

The J gene is TRBJ2-5, the V gene TRBV4-1; D gene uncertain. Trimming stripped 0 bases from V and 9 bases from J, with 11 bases between. Germline V gene data show CDR1 as MGHRA and CDR2 as YSYEKL. The CDR3 sequence is 13 residues long. CDR3 sequence reads: CASSQDLGSPQYF. The CDR3 region has the DNA TGCGCCAGCAGCCAAGATTTGGGGTCCCCCCAGTACTTC.

The rearrangement joins TRBV7-2 to TRBJ1-6; 8 bases are shared with TRBD1. V shed 3 bases and J 12 bases; nucleotides not matched to a gene: 10. CDR1 is SGHTA and CDR2 is FQGNSA in the germline V gene. CDR3 length equals 15 residues. The DNA for the CDR3 is TGTGCCAGCAGCTTTCTTCAGGGGGCGCTGGGACCCCTCCACTTT. Translation gives CASSFLQGALGPLHF.

A word on this clone: Other DNA variants within this sample encode the same CDR3. The chain uses TRBV5-1 and TRBJ2-6, with 11 bases matching TRBD1. Trimming took 0 bases from V and 4 from J; bases not matched to a gene: 6. The length of the CDR3 is 18 residues. The germline V gene encodes CDR1 SGHRS and CDR2 YFSETQ. CDR3 coding DNA: TGCGCCAGCAGCTTGGGAGGACAGGGGGCGGTCGGGGCCAACGTCCTGACTTTC. This translates into CASSLGGQGAVGANVLTF.

The J gene is TRBJ1-2, the V gene TRBV29-1; maybe TRBD1 (5 bases). CDR1 and CDR2 (germline): SQVTM, ANQGSEA. This CDR3 contains 13 residues. Trimming cost V 3 bases and J 2 bases, with 10 bases left between them. The CDR3 nucleotides are TGCAGCGTTGATTGGGGGTTCAACTATGGCTACACCTTC. Translating it yields CSVDWGFNYGYTF. Using reference TRBV29-1 and TRBJ1-2 for the parts outside the CDR3, the full variable domain is SAVISQKPSRDICQRGTSLTIQCQVDSQVTMMFWYRQQPGQSLTLIATANQGSEATYESGFVIDKFPISRPNLTFSTLTVSNMSPEDSSIYLCSVDWGFNYGYTFGSGTRLTVV.

The V gene is TRBV11-2, the J gene TRBJ1-1; no clear D. Trimming took off 5 bases at V and 0 bases at J, with 7 bases between the two ends. CDR1 SGHAT and CDR2 FQNNGV come from the germline V gene. The CDR3 is 13 residues long. The CDR3 DNA follows: TGTGCCAGCAGCGCCACCCTGAACACTGAAGCTTTCTTT. It specifies CASSATLNTEAFF.

This clone was counted between two and nine times. The J gene is TRBJ2-3, the V gene TRBV20-1; possibly TRBD1 for D (6 bases). V was shortened by 6 bases and J by 6 bases, with 10 bases between the two germline ends. Germline V gene sequence: CDR1 DFQATT, CDR2 SNEGSKA (reference sequence). The CDR3 has 11 residues. The CDR3, as DNA: TGCAGTGCCTCAGGGGAGGATACGCAGTATTTT. Translating it yields CSASGEDTQYF.

This clone came up a few times. The chain couples TRBV9 to TRBJ1-1; 9 positions match TRBD1. CDR1 is SGDLS and CDR2 is YYNGEE in the germline V gene. V shed 3 bases and J 2 bases; nucleotides not matched to a gene: 5. The CDR3 runs to 15 residues. CDR3 sequence reads: CASSAGDRANTEAFF. The CDR3 coding sequence is TGTGCCAGCAGCGCAGGGGACAGGGCCAACACTGAAGCTTTCTTT.

A few counts support this clone. This chain links TRBV10-1 with TRBJ2-7; D not certain. CDR1 is WNHNN, CDR2 SYGVQD, per germline (reference sequence). This CDR3 has 10 residues. Trimming left V 7 bases short and J 3 bases short, with 4 bases between. The CDR3 loop reads CASIGYEQYF. CDR3 coding DNA: TGCGCCAGCATTGGCTACGAGCAGTACTTC.

This chain connects TRBV9 to TRBJ1-2; D unclear. The CDR3 is 14 amino acids. Looked up from germline, CDR1 is SGDLS and CDR2 is YYNGEE. Trimming removed 0 bases at V and 2 bases at J, with 8 bases between. The CDR3 DNA sequence: TGTGCCAGCAGCGTAGGAGGAATCAACTATGGCTACACCTTC. This translates into CASSVGGINYGYTF. Full variable domain (missing parts from reference TRBV9 and TRBJ1-2): DSGVTQTPKHLITATGQRVTLRCSPRSGDLSVYWYQQSLDQGLQFLIQYYNGEERAKGNILERFSAQQFPDLHSELNLSSLELGDSALYFCASSVGGINYGYTFGSGTRLTVV.